Given below is one TCR beta chain in context. This sample was taken from a study of blood T cell repertoires in COVID-19. Per the authors' pipeline: Using reference gene primer amplification, nucleated cell counts were estimated. TCRdb's copy holds only in-frame clones and misses some; the assay was immunoSEQ multiplex PCR. V, J and clone size were drawn from that table, and D and trimming were deduced from the DNA. The table records 100,000 to 150,000 clones, over 75% of them present only once. The CDR3 length is 17 residues. After removal of 5 bases from V and 5 bases from J, the junction contained 14 bases not matched to a gene. The germline CDR1 and CDR2 sequences are LNHDA and SQIVND (reference sequence).

The chain employs TRBV19 and TRBJ1-5; 8 bases agree with TRBD1. This receptor was taken from a man at least 80 years old with active or convalescent COVID-19. Source material: peripheral blood. The CDR3 coding sequence is TGTGCCAGTAGTTTCTATCCACAGGGGGAGGCGGATCAGCCCCAGCATTTT. Translating gives CASSFYPQGEADQPQHF.